One and the same sample provided the 27 T cell receptor beta chains below, sequenced in a study of PD-1 blockade in classical Hodgkin lymphoma. This sample's time point: cycle 4 day 1 (C4D1), after five to seven weeks of nivolumab. Relapse was seen in all patients after autologous stem cell transplantation, and brentuximab vedotin exposure was variable. After thawing, PBMCs were subjected to magnetic negative selection to isolate CD8+ T cells. Here immunoSEQ multiplex PCR was the method, and the copy in TCRdb shows in-frame clones only, minus some. The repertoire includes roughly 20,000 clones, more than 75% of them detected once, and less than 9% sits in the top ten. The sequencing used CD8+ T cells from blood, collected before the fourth cycle of nivolumab. All receptors come from a human donor with classical Hodgkin lymphoma.

The DNA for the CDR3 is TGTGCCAGCAGCTCAAAAACGGGGGATAGCAATCAGCCCCAGCATTTT. Protein: CASSSKTGDSNQPQHF. This chain joins TRBV13 and TRBJ1-5; weak D call: TRBD1 (5 bases). V lost 4 bases, J lost 0 bases, and 13 bases lay in between. Looked up from germline, CDR1 is PRHDT and CDR2 is FYEKMQ (reference sequence). This CDR3 comprises 16 residues.

The chain joins TRBV14 to TRBJ2-5, with D uncertain. Germline CDR1 reads SGHDN; CDR2 reads FVKESK. The germline V and J ends were trimmed by 4 bases and 5 bases, with 14 bases remaining between them. There are 14 residues in the CDR3. The CDR3 protein is CASSPWTVKETQYF. The DNA for the CDR3 is TGTGCCAGCAGCCCTTGGACGGTAAAGGAGACCCAGTACTTC.

The V call is TRBV6-6, the J call TRBJ1-2; 8 nucleotides line up with TRBD1. This CDR3 region has 16 residues. V trimming: 4 bases; J trimming: 2 bases; junction bases outside the gene matches: 9. The germline V gene has CDR1 MNHNY and CDR2 SVGAGI (reference sequence). The CDR3 bases are TGTGCCAGCAGTTCTCTTGGGACAGGCGACAACTATGGCTACACCTTC. Encoded protein: CASSSLGTGDNYGYTF.

The chain is built from TRBV6-5 and TRBJ2-2; D is uncertain. The V gene lost 0 bases and the J gene lost 2 bases, with 7 bases spanning the gap. Looked up from germline, CDR1 is MNHEY and CDR2 is SVGAGI. The CDR3 is 15 residues long. The CDR3 is CASSYSSLNTGELFF. CDR3 nucleotides: TGTGCCAGCAGTTACTCTAGCCTAAACACCGGGGAGCTGTTTTTT.

The chain links TRBV19 to TRBJ1-2, with TRBD1 matching 9 bases. The CDR3 runs to 13 residues. V trimming: 5 bases; J trimming: 6 bases; junction bases outside the gene matches: 4. CDR1 and CDR2 from the germline V gene are LNHDA and SQIVND (reference sequence). The CDR3 sequence: CASSFGTGNGYTF. The CDR3 DNA is TGTGCCAGTAGTTTTGGGACAGGGAATGGCTACACCTTC.

The genes are TRBV7-6 and TRBJ2-7; D is ambiguous. Trimming removed 5 bases from V and 2 bases from J, with 13 bases in between. This CDR3 spans 14 amino acids. Germline CDR1 reads SGHVS; CDR2 reads FNYEAQ. The CDR3 is CASSPGEATYEQYF. CDR3 nucleotides: TGTGCCAGCAGCCCTGGGGAAGCGACCTACGAGCAGTACTTC.

The rearrangement joins TRBV19 to TRBJ1-5; 7 bases line up with TRBD1. This CDR3 has 13 residues. Germline V gene data show CDR1 as LNHDA and CDR2 as SQIVND (reference sequence). The CDR3 DNA reads TGTGTATCCGGTACAGGGGCCTTTCAGCCCCAGCATTTT. This encodes CVSGTGAFQPQHF.

The chain joins TRBV5-4 to TRBJ2-3; D perhaps matches TRBD1 (5 bases). V was cut by 2 bases and J by 5 bases, with 24 bases left in between. CDR1 is SGHNT and CDR2 is YYREEE in the germline V gene (reference sequence). CDR3 size: 18 residues. This chain's CDR3 is CASSLSLGLQGKIDTQYF. The CDR3 nucleotides are TGTGCCAGCAGCTTAAGTCTCGGTTTGCAGGGAAAGATAGATACGCAGTATTTT.

V gene TRBV11-2 combines with J gene TRBJ2-1; tentative D call: TRBD1 (5 bases). The CDR3 totals 12 residues. Per the germline V gene, CDR1 is SGHAT and CDR2 is FQNNGV. Trimming pared 4 bases from V and 10 bases from J, leaving 11 bases between. The CDR3: CASSSRTLEQFF. The CDR3 nucleotides are TGTGCCAGCAGCTCGAGGACATTAGAGCAGTTCTTC.

The gene calls are TRBV7-9 and TRBJ2-1; possible D gene TRBD2, 5 bases. Germline lookup yields CDR1 SEHNR and CDR2 FQNEAQ (reference sequence). This CDR3 has 16 residues. The germline V and J ends were trimmed by 1 base and 7 bases, with 17 bases remaining between them. CDR3 region: CASSLGELRPRNEQFF. The CDR3 DNA reads as TGTGCCAGCAGCTTAGGGGAGCTCAGGCCGAGGAATGAGCAGTTCTTC.

The chain couples TRBV7-2 to TRBJ2-1; 11 bases line up with TRBD2. CDR3 size: 19 residues. After removal of 0 bases from V and 4 bases from J, the junction contained 11 bases not matched to a gene. CDR1 and CDR2 (germline): SGHTA, FQGNSA. The CDR3 DNA follows: TGTGCCAGCAGCTTAGCGCTGGGTAGCGGGGGGGCCAGATACAATGAGCAGTTCTTC. Amino acids: CASSLALGSGGARYNEQFF.

V usage is TRBV19 and J usage is TRBJ2-5; D might be TRBD1 or TRBD2, each matching 6 bases. The germline CDR1 and CDR2 sequences are LNHDA and SQIVND (reference sequence). CDR3 size: 15 residues. The V gene lost 0 bases and the J gene lost 5 bases, with 13 bases spanning the gap. CDR3 bases: TGTGCCAGTAGTATAGATAGAACAGGGAGGGAGACCCAGTACTTC. This sequence encodes CASSIDRTGRETQYF.

The chain joins TRBV7-9 to TRBJ2-2, with 7 bases fitting TRBD1. CDR1 is SEHNR and CDR2 is FQNEAQ in the germline V gene (reference sequence). The V and J ends lost 6 bases and 4 bases, in that order; junction bases with no gene match: 5. CDR3 size: 14 residues. The CDR3 DNA reads TGTGCCAGCAGTACACAGGGGAGCACCGGGGAGCTGTTTTTT. Amino acid sequence: CASSTQGSTGELFF.

This rearrangement joins TRBV11-1 to TRBJ1-5, with D perhaps TRBD1 (5 bases). With 8 bases removed from V and 1 base from J, the gap between germline ends came to 12 bases. CDR3 length: 14 amino acids. Per the germline V gene, CDR1 is SGHAT and CDR2 is FQDESV (reference sequence). This chain's CDR3 is CASAPGPSNQPQHF. The CDR3 DNA reads TGTGCCAGCGCCCCGGGGCCCAGCAATCAGCCCCAGCATTTT. Based on the CDR3 plus reference TRBV11-1 and TRBJ1-5, the full variable domain is EAEVAQSPRYKITEKSQAVAFWCDPISGHATLYWYRQILGQGPELLVQFQDESVVDDSQLPKDRFSAERLKGVDSTLKIQPAELGDSAMYLCASAPGPSNQPQHFGDGTRLSIL.

This clone was counted only a few times. V usage is TRBV7-9 and J usage is TRBJ2-2; TRBD1 is a possible D gene (6 bases). There are 15 residues in the CDR3. Trimming removed 4 bases at V and 1 base at J, with 10 bases between. Germline V gene sequence: CDR1 SEHNR, CDR2 FQNEAQ (reference sequence). The CDR3 DNA follows: TGTGCCAGCAGCTCCTGGGGACAGAACACCGGGGAGCTGTTTTTT. Protein: CASSSWGQNTGELFF.

Comments on this clone: This CDR3 is also generated by other DNA sequences in the sample. V is TRBV19 and J is TRBJ2-7; no clear D. CDR3 size: 14 residues. Trimming pared 3 bases from V and 0 bases from J, leaving 9 bases between. Germline V gives CDR1 LNHDA, CDR2 SQIVND (reference sequence). CDR3 residues: CASSIAGTSYEQYF. DNA of the CDR3: TGTGCCAGTAGTATTGCCGGCACCTCCTACGAGCAGTACTTC.

The chain combines TRBV6-5 with TRBJ1-1; D is ambiguous. Germline-derived CDR1 and CDR2 are MNHEY and SVGAGI. The CDR3 sequence is 15 residues long. V lost 0 bases and J lost 0, with 8 bases in between. The CDR3 nucleotides are TGTGCCAGCAGTTACTCTCCCGGGGTGAACACTGAAGCTTTCTTT. Translated: CASSYSPGVNTEAFF.

CDR3: CASTPVRGGSNEQFF. DNA for the CDR3: TGTGCCAGCACCCCAGTGAGGGGGGGCTCAAATGAGCAGTTCTTC. The chain links TRBV5-4 to TRBJ2-1, with D possibly TRBD2 on 7 matching bases. V was trimmed by 6 bases and J by 7 bases, leaving 20 bases between them. In germline, CDR1 is SGHNT, CDR2 YYREEE (reference sequence). The CDR3 runs 15 residues.

The chain is built from TRBV13 and TRBJ2-7; TRBD1 aligns across 9 bases. The J segment lost 2 bases and the V segment lost 5 bases, leaving 4 bases of the junction unmatched. Germline CDR1 is PRHDT and CDR2 is FYEKMQ (reference sequence). This CDR3 contains 14 residues. CDR3 DNA sequence: TGTGCCAGCAGCCGGACAGGGGTGGCCTACGAGCAGTACTTC. This codes for CASSRTGVAYEQYF. Based on the CDR3 plus reference TRBV13 and TRBJ2-7, the full variable domain is AAGVIQSPRHLIKEKRETATLKCYPIPRHDTVYWYQQGPGQDPQFLISFYEKMQSDKGSIPDRFSAQQFSDYHSELNMSSLELGDSALYFCASSRTGVAYEQYFGPGTRLTVT.

This rearrangement joins TRBV4-1 to TRBJ1-5; D call uncertain. The CDR3 is made up of 16 amino acids. Between the trimmed V and J ends, which lost 0 bases and 7 bases, there was a span of 16 bases. The germline gives CDR1 MGHRA, CDR2 YSYEKL. CDR3 loop: CASSQEGGRLDQPQHF. The CDR3 nucleotides are TGCGCCAGCAGCCAAGAAGGAGGGAGGCTCGACCAGCCCCAGCATTTT.

In nucleotides, the CDR3 is TGTGCCAGCAGCTATAGAGCGGGCGCTGAAGCTTTCTTT. Translation gives CASSYRAGAEAFF. The V and J genes are TRBV7-8 and TRBJ1-1; D is uncertain. The ends were cut back, 4 bases at V and 6 bases at J, with 12 bases in the middle. Germline-derived CDR1 and CDR2 are SGHVS and FQNEAQ. This CDR3 contains 13 residues.

The genes are TRBV18 and TRBJ2-2; D is unclear. The CDR3 consists of 13 residues. Deletions cut 3 bases from V and 4 bases from J, with 6 bases between. The germline V gene encodes CDR1 KGHSH and CDR2 LQKENI. This chain's CDR3 is CASSPLSTGELFF. In nucleotides, the CDR3 is TGTGCCAGCTCACCCCTGAGCACCGGGGAGCTGTTTTTT. The full variable domain, completed using reference TRBV18 and TRBJ2-2, is NAGVMQNPRHLVRRRGQEARLRCSPMKGHSHVYWYRQLPEEGLKFMVYLQKENIIDESGMPKERFSAEFPKEGPSILRIQQVVRGDSAAYFCASSPLSTGELFFGEGSRLTVL.

V and J are TRBV9 and TRBJ2-7; tentative D call: TRBD2 (6 bases). Germline-derived CDR1 and CDR2 are SGDLS and YYNGEE. The CDR3 is 13 amino acids. V shed 6 bases and J shed 4 bases, with 14 bases lying between them. In DNA, the CDR3 is TGTGCCAGCAATGGCGGGGTAGGGTACGAGCAGTACTTC. As protein: CASNGGVGYEQYF.

The chain uses TRBV27 and TRBJ1-2; D call uncertain. Trimming removed 5 bases at V and 4 bases at J, with 11 bases between. The length of the CDR3 is 13 residues. Germline V gene sequence: CDR1 MNHEY, CDR2 SMNVEV (reference sequence). The CDR3 region has the DNA TGTGCCAGCAGTGCAGGCGGACCCTATGGCTACACCTTC. Protein: CASSAGGPYGYTF.

This chain uses TRBV19 with TRBJ2-1, with TRBD2 as a possible D gene (5 bases). Germline CDR1 and CDR2: LNHDA and SQIVND (reference sequence). Trimming removed 0 bases from V and 2 bases from J, with 8 bases in between. The CDR3 is made up of 15 amino acids. The CDR3 bases are TGTGCCAGTAGTATAGACCCGGAGGCCTACAATGAGCAGTTCTTC. Translated, it gives CASSIDPEAYNEQFF.

The rearrangement joins TRBV7-9 to TRBJ1-2; D gene unclear. Per the germline V gene, CDR1 is SEHNR and CDR2 is FQNEAQ (reference sequence). The CDR3 loop spans 11 amino acids. The V gene lost 1 base and the J gene lost 9 bases, with 6 bases spanning the gap. The CDR3 DNA reads TGTGCCAGCAGCTTAGACCTAAGCTACACCTTC. Protein product: CASSLDLSYTF.

The chain links TRBV6-5 to TRBJ2-1; D unclear. The CDR3 runs to 14 residues. V was cut by 4 bases and J by 0 bases, with 7 bases left in between. From germline, CDR1 is MNHEY and CDR2 SVGAGI. This CDR3 reads CASSSLGSYNEQFF. The DNA for the CDR3 is TGTGCCAGCAGTTCCCTAGGCTCCTACAATGAGCAGTTCTTC.